This TCR beta chain originates from a study of T cell clonotyping in hematopoietic cell transplantation. This table comes from immunoSEQ multiplex PCR, and its TCRdb copy is limited to in-frame clones, with some not included. The sample comprises over 10,000 clones, under 95% of which are singletons, and around 0.8% rests with the top ten. Germline V lookup: CDR1 SGHTA, CDR2 FQGTGA. V dropped 5 bases and J dropped 5 bases, with 12 bases sitting between them. This CDR3 has 13 residues. Sequencing was done on a sample of peripheral blood mononuclear cells. The gene calls are TRBV7-3 and TRBJ2-5; D may be TRBD1 or TRBD2 (5 bases each). The TCR originated in a woman aged 45-65 years in good health. Some clones in this sample may be carry-over from other donors' samples. The CDR3 loop reads CASSRGVGETQYF. The CDR3, as DNA: TGTGCCAGCAGCAGAGGGGTGGGCGAGACCCAGTACTTC.